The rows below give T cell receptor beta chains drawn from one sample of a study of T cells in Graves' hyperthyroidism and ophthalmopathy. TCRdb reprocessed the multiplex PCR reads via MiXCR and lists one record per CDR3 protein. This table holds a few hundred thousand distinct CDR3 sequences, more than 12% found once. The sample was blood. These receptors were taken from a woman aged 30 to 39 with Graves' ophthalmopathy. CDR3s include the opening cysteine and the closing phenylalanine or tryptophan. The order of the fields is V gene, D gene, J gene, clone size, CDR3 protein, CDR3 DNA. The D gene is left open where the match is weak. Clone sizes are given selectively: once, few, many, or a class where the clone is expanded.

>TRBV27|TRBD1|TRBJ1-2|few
CASSHKTGTDSTF
TGTGCCAGCAGCCATAAGACCGGGACAGATTCGACCTTC
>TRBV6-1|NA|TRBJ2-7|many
CASAGHRLYEQYF
TGTGCCAGCGCGGGACATAGGCTCTACGAGCAGTACTTC
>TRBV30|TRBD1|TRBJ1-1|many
CAWSRWGQETEAFF
TGTGCCTGGAGTCGCTGGGGACAGGAAACTGAAGCTTTCTTT
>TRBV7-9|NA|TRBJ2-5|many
CASSLAGRGTAHQETQYF
TGTGCCAGCAGCTTAGCGGGCCGCGGTACAGCTCACCAAGAGACCCAGTACTTC
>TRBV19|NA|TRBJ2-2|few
CASSTAGAGELFF
TGTGCCAGTAGTACGGCAGGGGCCGGGGAGCTGTTTTTT
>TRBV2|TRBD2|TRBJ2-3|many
CAKKLAGATDTQYF
TGTGCCAAAAAACTAGCGGGGGCCACAGATACGCAGTATTTT
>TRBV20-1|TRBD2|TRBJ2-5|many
CSADLAGLETQYF
TGCAGTGCAGACCTAGCGGGGCTAGAGACCCAGTACTTC
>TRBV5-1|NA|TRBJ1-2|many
CASSLVQTGSSDGYTF
TGCGCCAGCAGCTTGGTTCAGACAGGATCGAGCGATGGCTACACCTTC
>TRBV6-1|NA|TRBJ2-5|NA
CASRTNRAGGEAQYF
TGTGCCAGCAGAACGAACAGGGCCGGGGGAGAGGCCCAGTACTTC
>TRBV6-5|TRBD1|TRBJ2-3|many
CASSYDRGRDTQYF
TGTGCCAGCAGTTACGACAGGGGACGAGATACGCAGTATTTT
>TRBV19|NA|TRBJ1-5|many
CASSLGPTLHQPQHF
TGTGCCAGTAGTCTGGGCCCGACGCTACATCAGCCCCAGCATTTT
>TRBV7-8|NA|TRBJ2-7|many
CASSLVSSPNYEQYF
TGTGCCAGCAGCTTAGTTTCGTCGCCAAACTACGAGCAGTACTTC
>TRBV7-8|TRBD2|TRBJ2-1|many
CASSSRWTSGNNEQFF
TGTGCCAGCAGCTCCCGATGGACTAGCGGTAACAATGAGCAGTTCTTC
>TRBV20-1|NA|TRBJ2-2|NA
CSARDTAGNTGELFF
TGCAGTGCTAGAGATACAGCGGGGAACACCGGGGAGCTGTTTTTT
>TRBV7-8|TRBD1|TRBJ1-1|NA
CASRTQPGQGRDTEAFF
TGTGCCAGCAGGACTCAACCGGGACAGGGGAGGGACACTGAAGCTTTCTTT
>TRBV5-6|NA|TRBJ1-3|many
CASSLGGPGQRTGNTIYF
TGTGCCAGCAGCTTGGGGGGACCGGGACAAAGGACTGGAAACACCATATATTTT
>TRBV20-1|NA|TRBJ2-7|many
CSASGRGVQYF
TGCAGTGCTAGCGGTAGGGGTGTGCAGTACTTC
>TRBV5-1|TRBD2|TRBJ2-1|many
CASGPGLARAPSNEQFF
TGCGCCAGCGGACCGGGACTAGCGAGGGCGCCGAGCAATGAGCAGTTCTTC
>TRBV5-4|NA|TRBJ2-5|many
CASSYFQETQYF
TGTGCCAGCAGCTACTTCCAAGAGACCCAGTACTTC
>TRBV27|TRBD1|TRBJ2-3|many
CASSLDRAVDTQYF
TGTGCCAGCAGCCTAGACAGGGCGGTAGATACGCAGTATTTT